The clone carrying this T cell receptor beta chain occurred a few times. A read error may produce the germline difference seen at one junction end. The sample is drawn from a study of T cells of healthy individuals. Germline CDR1 SSHAT, CDR2 FNYEAQ (reference sequence). This CDR3 region has 15 residues. One entry per CDR3 protein results from TCRdb running MiXCR on the 5' RACE reads. The data contain tens of thousands of distinct CDR3 sequences, 15% to 20% of them seen just once; the ten biggest clones take up around 5.1%. The chain joins TRBV7-7 to TRBJ2-2; D is possibly TRBD1 (5 bases). This sequence originates from a human donor in good health. CDR3 coding DNA: TGTGCTAGCAGCTTAGGGGCAGGGAACACCGGGGAGCTGTTTTTT. Amino acid sequence: CASSLGAGNTGELFF.